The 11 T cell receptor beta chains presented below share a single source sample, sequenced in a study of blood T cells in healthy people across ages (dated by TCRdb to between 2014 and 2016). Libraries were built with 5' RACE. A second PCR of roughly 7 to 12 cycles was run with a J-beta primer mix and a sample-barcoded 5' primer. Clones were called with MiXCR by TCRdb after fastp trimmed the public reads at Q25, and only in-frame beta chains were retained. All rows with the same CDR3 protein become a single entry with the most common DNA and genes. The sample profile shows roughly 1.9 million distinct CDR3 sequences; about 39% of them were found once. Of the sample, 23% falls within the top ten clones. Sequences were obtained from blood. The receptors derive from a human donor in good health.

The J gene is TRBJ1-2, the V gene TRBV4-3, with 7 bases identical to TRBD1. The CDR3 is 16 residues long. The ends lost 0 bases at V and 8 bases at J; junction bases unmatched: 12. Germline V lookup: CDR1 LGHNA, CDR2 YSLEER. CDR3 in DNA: TGCGCCAGCAGCCAAGATGTGGGACAGATATGGATGGGCTACACCTTC. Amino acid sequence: CASSQDVGQIWMGYTF.

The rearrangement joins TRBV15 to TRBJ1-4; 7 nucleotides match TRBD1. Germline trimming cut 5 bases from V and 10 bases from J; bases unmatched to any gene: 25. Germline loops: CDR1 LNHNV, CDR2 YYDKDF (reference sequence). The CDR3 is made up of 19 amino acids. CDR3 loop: CATSVRDRAPGPNTGKLFF. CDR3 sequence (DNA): TGTGCCACCAGCGTCCGGGACAGAGCACCGGGGCCTAATACGGGAAAACTGTTTTTT. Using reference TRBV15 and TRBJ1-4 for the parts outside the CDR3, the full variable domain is DAMVIQNPRYQVTQFGKPVTLSCSQTLNHNVMYWYQQKSSQAPKLLFHYYDKDFNNEADTPDNFQSRRPNTSFCFLDIRSPGLGDTAMYLCATSVRDRAPGPNTGKLFFGSGTQLSVL.

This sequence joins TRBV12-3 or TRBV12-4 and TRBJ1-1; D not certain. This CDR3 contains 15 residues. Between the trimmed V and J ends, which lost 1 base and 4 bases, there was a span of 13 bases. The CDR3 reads CASSLEGGRGTEAFF. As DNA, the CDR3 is TGTGCCAGCAGTTTAGAGGGAGGGCGTGGCACTGAAGCTTTCTTT.

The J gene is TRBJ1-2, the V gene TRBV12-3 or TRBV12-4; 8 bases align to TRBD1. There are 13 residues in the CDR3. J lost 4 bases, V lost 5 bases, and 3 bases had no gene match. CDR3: CASSGTGRYGYTF. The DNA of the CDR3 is TGTGCCAGCAGTGGGACAGGTCGCTATGGCTACACCTTC.

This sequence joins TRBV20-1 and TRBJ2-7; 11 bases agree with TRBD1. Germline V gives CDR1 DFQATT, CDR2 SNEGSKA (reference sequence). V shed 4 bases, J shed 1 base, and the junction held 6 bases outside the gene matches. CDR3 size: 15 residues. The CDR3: CSAKPGQGVSYEQYF. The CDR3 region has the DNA TGCAGTGCTAAACCGGGACAGGGGGTATCCTACGAGCAGTACTTC.

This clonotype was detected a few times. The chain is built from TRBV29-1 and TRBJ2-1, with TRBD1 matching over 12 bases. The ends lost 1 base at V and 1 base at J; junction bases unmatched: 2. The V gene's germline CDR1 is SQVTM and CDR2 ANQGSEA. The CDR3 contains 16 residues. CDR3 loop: CSVEGDRGRSYNEQFF. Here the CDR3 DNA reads TGCAGCGTTGAAGGGGACAGGGGGCGATCCTACAATGAGCAGTTCTTC.

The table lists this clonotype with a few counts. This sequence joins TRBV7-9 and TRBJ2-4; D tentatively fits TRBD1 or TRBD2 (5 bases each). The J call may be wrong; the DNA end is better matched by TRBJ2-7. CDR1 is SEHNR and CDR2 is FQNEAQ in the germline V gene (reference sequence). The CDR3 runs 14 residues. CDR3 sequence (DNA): TGTGCCAGCAGCGACCGGGGCAGGCCCTACGAGCAGTACTTC. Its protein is CASSDRGRPYEQYF.

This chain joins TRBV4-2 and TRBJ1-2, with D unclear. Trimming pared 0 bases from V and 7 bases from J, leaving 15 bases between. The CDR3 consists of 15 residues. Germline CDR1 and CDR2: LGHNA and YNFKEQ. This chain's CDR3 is CASSQDLDVMGGYTF. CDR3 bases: TGTGCCAGCAGCCAAGACCTAGACGTGATGGGTGGCTACACCTTC.

This CDR3 is CASSQGQGIGNEQFF. The CDR3 DNA reads as TGTGCCAGCAGCCAGGGACAGGGGATCGGAAATGAGCAGTTCTTC. The chain couples TRBV28 to TRBJ2-1; 10 bases line up with TRBD1. The CDR3 spans 15 residues. Germline lookup yields CDR1 MDHEN and CDR2 SYDVKM. With 6 bases clipped from V and 7 bases from J, the junction kept 9 bases outside the gene matches.

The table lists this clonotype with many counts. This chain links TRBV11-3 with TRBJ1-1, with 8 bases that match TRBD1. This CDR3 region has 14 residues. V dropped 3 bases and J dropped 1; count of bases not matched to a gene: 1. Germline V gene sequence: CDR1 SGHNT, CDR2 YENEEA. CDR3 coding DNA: TGTGCCAGCAGCTTTGGGACAGGGAACACTGAAGCTTTCTTT. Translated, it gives CASSFGTGNTEAFF.

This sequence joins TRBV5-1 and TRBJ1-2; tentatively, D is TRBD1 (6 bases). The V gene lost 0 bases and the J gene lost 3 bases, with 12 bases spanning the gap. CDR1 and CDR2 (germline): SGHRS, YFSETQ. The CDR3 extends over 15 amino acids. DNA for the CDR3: TGCGCCAGCAGCTTGGTACCCAGGGGAGACTATGGCTACACCTTC. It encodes CASSLVPRGDYGYTF.